This TCR beta chain comes out of a study of beta chain features in type 1 diabetes. This clone appeared a few times. Expressed TCRB transcripts were sequenced because the isolated RNA had all been reverse transcribed beforehand. The method was immunoSEQ multiplex PCR; TCRdb's version includes in-frame clones alone and lacks a portion of them. The sample contains roughly 150,000 clones, less than 9.5% of which appear only once. Germline CDR1 and CDR2: SGHVS and FNYEAQ. The CDR3 consists of 17 residues. The V gene end was trimmed by 4 bases and the J gene end by 7 bases; junction bases not matched to a gene: 10.

This sequence originates from a man younger than 30 in good health. V gene TRBV7-6 combines with J gene TRBJ1-6; 10 nucleotides match TRBD1. The material sequenced was central memory CD4+ T cells from blood. CDR3 nucleotide sequence: TGTGCCAGCAGCTGGGGGACAGGGGTCAAGGGGAATTCACCCCTCCACTTT. Translation gives CASSWGTGVKGNSPLHF.